This T cell receptor beta chain was observed in a study of blood T cell repertoires in COVID-19 (dated by TCRdb to the early 2020s). Study-wide context: Samples covering the acute and convalescent phases of COVID-19 were provided by collaborators in the United States, Italy and Spain. The material from the prospective study consisted of cDNA or gDNA derived from T cells, B-cell-depleted T cells, or PBMCs. The dataset comprised deeply sampled blood TCRbeta repertoires from subjects exposed to, actively infected with, or recovered from COVID-19. The repertoires were released in a freely available public database meant as a resource for research on the immune response to SARS-CoV-2. Samples were obtained from the ongoing ImmuneRACE study (first 160 participants) and from some 1,300 subjects provided by 6 global collaborators. A de-identified subject ID, COVID-19 status, age in years and sex were almost always included in the sample metadata. Where available, HLA class I and class II types were taken from metadata supplied by the sample provider and were not determined by assay-based typing.

What the study reported, not specific to this receptor: How much clinical and demographic metadata was included differed by source and by participant, and the metadata was provided uncurated.

A second Seattle source provided samples from volunteer blood donors who had recovered from COVID-19. The collaborating institutions used their own protocols to collect whole blood in K2EDTA tubes. Collaborator samples were shipped for TCRbeta analysis as frozen whole blood, isolated PBMCs, or DNA extracted from either sample type. This clone was seen a single time. The antigen this receptor binds is unknown. No base qualities exist here, and no much larger clone lies one base off it. V trim: 0 bases; J trim: 6 bases; unmatched bases: 3. Sequences MNHEY (CDR1) and SVGEGT (CDR2) are obtained from the germline V gene. Inclusive of the bounding cysteine and phenylalanine, the CDR3 is 15 residues long. Only the CDR3 part of the read is kept: 45 bases, read in frame from the first base. TCRbeta CDR3 regions were amplified from genomic DNA by means of the immunoSEQ Assay, a bias-controlled multiplex PCR. Per the authors' processing: The number of nucleated cells in each sample was estimated from the amplification of reference gene primers within the assay. Sequence reads were collapsed and filtered to measure the absolute abundance of every unique TCRbeta CDR3 rearrangement. Productive Simpson clonality was computed per sample as the square root of Simpson's diversity index over productive rearrangements. The table comes from immuneACCESS by way of TCRdb, which keeps in-frame sequences with V and J called. Part of the clones is missing from these tables; in studies checked, under half for an unresolved V gene and the rest for unknown reasons. V and J calls and clone size follow that table, whereas D and trimming were derived from the DNA. The sample yields fewer than 200,000 clones; roughly 89% were counted once. The top ten constitute approximately 0.88% of the sample.

The chain was built from TRBV6-2 or TRBV6-3 and TRBJ2-1, and TRBD2 matches 9 of the central bases. Material for sequencing was peripheral blood. The receptor comes from a woman between 18 and 29 years old who had recovered from COVID-19. The base sequence is TGTGCCAGCAGTTACTCGGGACTAGCTGGCAATGAGCAGTTCTTC. It codes for CASSYSGLAGNEQFF.